The clone carrying this TCR beta chain was observed once. The CDR3 sequence is 13 residues long. Germline-derived CDR1 and CDR2 are KGHDR and SFDVKD. Losses at the gene ends were 7 bases for V and 6 bases for J; bases not matched to a gene: 7. The data belong to a study of blood T cell repertoires in COVID-19. Overall study: T cells, B-cell-depleted T cells, or PBMCs supplied cDNA or gDNA.

Sequencing used immunoSEQ multiplex PCR; TCRdb keeps in-frame clones, though not all of them. The sample has about 110,000 clones; about 81% are singletons. V usage is TRBV24-1 and J usage is TRBJ2-5; 7 bases map to TRBD1. Sequencing was carried out using peripheral blood. The clonotype was recovered from a man between 65 and 85 years old with acute or convalescent COVID-19. In DNA, the CDR3 is TGTGCCACCAGCAGACAGGGTTCGAAGACCCAGTACTTC. Encoded protein: CATSRQGSKTQYF.